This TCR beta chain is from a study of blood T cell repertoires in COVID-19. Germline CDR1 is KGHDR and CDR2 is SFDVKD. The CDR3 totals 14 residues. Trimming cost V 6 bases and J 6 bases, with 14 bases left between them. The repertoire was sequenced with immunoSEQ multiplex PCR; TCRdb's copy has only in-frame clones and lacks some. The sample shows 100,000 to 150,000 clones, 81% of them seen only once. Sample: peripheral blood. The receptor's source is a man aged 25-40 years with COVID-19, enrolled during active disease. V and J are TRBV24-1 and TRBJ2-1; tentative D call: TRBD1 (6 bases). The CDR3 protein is CATSRGFLGNEQFF. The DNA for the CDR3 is TGTGCCACCAGTAGGGGGTTCTTGGGCAATGAGCAGTTCTTC.